This T cell receptor (beta chain) was recorded in a study of shared clonotypes between healthy human individuals. Points from the study as a whole: Sorted-subset sequencing, rarefaction showed, was incomplete despite large depth.

Donors, healthy HIV-negative adults, lacked recent acute infections or vaccinations. Data came from immunoSEQ multiplex PCR; TCRdb stores just in-frame clones and leaves some out. Among 1.5 million to 1.9 million clones, under 99% were seen once, and the ten largest hold roughly 0.45%. From germline, CDR1 is WNHNN and CDR2 SYGVQD (reference sequence). The CDR3 sequence is 14 residues long. J was trimmed by 9 bases and V by 5 bases; bases with no gene match: 7. For this clone: Its specificity is not known.

The sequence was collected from a man aged 25-45 years in good health. V usage is TRBV10-1 and J usage is TRBJ2-1; the match to TRBD2 covers 10 bases. The sequenced material came from naive CD4+ T cells sorted from blood. Subset in this sample: CD45RA+ positively selected. The CDR3 spells CASSPLAGASEQFF. CDR3 bases: TGCGCCAGCAGTCCCCTAGCGGGAGCTAGTGAGCAGTTCTTC.